This TCR beta chain was retrieved from a study of metastatic and nonmetastatic thyroid tumors. Study overall: Thyroid patients, malignant and benign, had repertoires compared across blood and tumor or nodule tissue. Findings of the study overall: Reports indicated that malignant thyroid tumors showed significantly higher TCR beta diversity than benign nodules did, in blood and tumor.

TCRdb reanalyzed the PCR reads via MiXCR. The table has 30,000 to 50,000 clones, 13% seen once; the top ten hold over 7.5%. Concerning this clone itself: Its target is not known.

The V gene's germline CDR1 is LNHNV and CDR2 YYDKDF (reference sequence). This CDR3 has 14 residues. The entire patient cohort was treatment-naive prior to thyroid surgery. The specimen sequenced was blood. The chain has TRBV15 and TRBJ2-1, with D possibly being TRBD2 (6 bases). The clonotype comes from a female donor with papillary thyroid cancer or a benign thyroid nodule (not recorded which). Some clones in this sample may be carry-over from other donors' samples. This CDR3 is CVASPRRERNEQFF. In nucleotides, the CDR3 is TGTGTCGCCAGCCCGCGGAGGGAAAGGAATGAGCAGTTCTTC.